The 3 T cell receptor beta chains below come from one sample, sequenced in a study of identical twins. A single record per CDR3 protein comes from TCRdb applying MiXCR to the 5' RACE reads. Of 450,000 to 650,000 distinct CDR3 sequences detected, over 8.5% appear once; the ten largest clones hold under 3.5%. Separately, the same data were catalogued under a study of yellow fever vaccine responses in identical twins.

Sequencing was performed on PBMCs. These receptors originate from a woman aged 18-30 years in good health.

This clonotype has a handful of counts. The rearrangement uses TRBV28 and TRBJ2-1, with unresolved D. Germline CDR1 reads MDHEN; CDR2 reads SYDVKM. The V end was cut by 5 bases, the J end by 5 bases, with 10 bases between. The CDR3 is made up of 13 amino acids. The DNA of the CDR3 is TGTGCCAGCAGTACCCGAAGAAACAATGAGCAGTTCTTC. Its protein is CASSTRRNNEQFF.

This clonotype was picked up a small number of times. This chain joins TRBV9 and TRBJ2-7, with a tentative D call TRBD2 (6 bases). The CDR3 is made up of 13 amino acids. Looked up from germline, CDR1 is SGDLS and CDR2 is YYNGEE. V was pared by 5 bases and J by 7 bases, with 16 bases between. This CDR3 reads CASSRGGAQEQYF. The DNA for the CDR3 is TGTGCCAGCAGTCGCGGAGGGGCCCAGGAGCAGTACTTC.

This clonotype was picked up a small number of times. The chain joins TRBV12-3 or TRBV12-4 to TRBJ2-7; D may be TRBD1 (5 bases). Trimming stripped 5 bases from V and 2 bases from J, with 7 bases between. This CDR3 region has 12 residues. The CDR3 sequence: CASSQTAYEQYF. DNA for the CDR3: TGTGCCAGCAGTCAGACAGCCTACGAGCAGTACTTC.